The 3 T cell receptor beta chains in this list originate from one sample, sequenced in a study of blood T cell repertoires in COVID-19. The method was immunoSEQ multiplex PCR; TCRdb's version includes in-frame clones alone and lacks a portion of them. The repertoire holds a few hundred thousand clones, with 75% to 90% as singletons. Source material: PBMCs or T cells enriched from blood (not recorded which). All receptors come from a woman aged 25 to 39 who had recovered from COVID-19.

This chain connects TRBV19 to TRBJ2-7; 11 bases are shared with TRBD1. The CDR3 runs to 15 residues. V was clipped by 3 bases and J by 2 bases; unmatched bases: 3. Germline assignment: CDR1 LNHDA and CDR2 SQIVND (reference sequence). For the CDR3, the DNA is TGTGCCAGTAGTATCGGACAGGGGGCTACCTACGAGCAGTACTTC. It translates to CASSIGQGATYEQYF.

The genes are TRBV27 and TRBJ2-7, with D hard to call. This CDR3 region has 14 residues. Germline V lookup: CDR1 MNHEY, CDR2 SMNVEV (reference sequence). Trimming cost V 3 bases and J 3 bases, with 12 bases left between them. In nucleotides, the CDR3 is TGTGCCAGCAGTTTTGGTGACACTTTCTACGAGCAGTACTTC. It encodes CASSFGDTFYEQYF.

V is TRBV7-9 and J is TRBJ2-2; tentative D call: TRBD2 (5 bases). Germline V gene sequence: CDR1 SEHNR, CDR2 FQNEAQ (reference sequence). Trimming took off 5 bases at V and 0 bases at J, with 19 bases between the two ends. The CDR3 totals 18 residues. The CDR3, as DNA: TGTGCCAGCAGCGACCATCTGAGGACTCGGTCGAACACCGGGGAGCTGTTTTTT. Its translation is CASSDHLRTRSNTGELFF.